Presented here are 21 T cell receptor beta chains from one specimen sequenced in a study of blood T cells in healthy people across ages (dated by TCRdb to about 2015). The method was 5' RACE. Sequencing used an Illumina HiSeq 2500. A second roughly 6 to 11 cycle PCR used a sample-barcoded 5' primer and a J-beta primer mix. The public reads were reprocessed in TCRdb via fastp at Q25 and MiXCR, keeping in-frame beta chains. Duplicate CDR3 protein sequences are folded into a single record with the most common DNA and genes. The sample table holds over 600,000 distinct CDR3 sequences, of which approximately 53% were seen once. Together, the top ten hold around 24% of the sample. Input material: blood. The source of these receptors is a man aged 40-49 years in good health.

This clonotype came up many times. The rearrangement uses TRBV4-1 and TRBJ1-2; no firm D call. V lost 0 bases, J lost 3 bases, and 8 bases lay in between. The CDR3 length is 14 residues. Looked up from germline, CDR1 is MGHRA and CDR2 is YSYEKL. The DNA for the CDR3 is TGCGCCAGCAGCCAAGATACGGGATACTATGGCTACACCTTC. Translated: CASSQDTGYYGYTF.

This clonotype was seen more than once but under ten times. The rearrangement links TRBV20-1 to TRBJ2-1; D may be TRBD2 (6 bases). Between the trimmed V and J ends, which lost 0 bases and 4 bases, there was a span of 13 bases. The V gene's germline CDR1 is DFQATT and CDR2 SNEGSKA (reference sequence). The CDR3 is 15 amino acids. CDR3 in amino acids: CSARDWLAPYNEQFF. CDR3 nucleotide sequence: TGCAGTGCTAGAGATTGGCTAGCGCCTTACAATGAGCAGTTCTTC.

This chain links TRBV27 with TRBJ2-1; D is perhaps TRBD2 (5 bases). The CDR3 runs to 15 residues. In germline, CDR1 is MNHEY, CDR2 SMNVEV (reference sequence). Trimming took off 2 bases at V and 6 bases at J, with 14 bases between the two ends. CDR3 bases: TGTGCCAGCAGTTTAACGGCGGGTTCAAGCAATGAGCAGTTCTTC. Residues: CASSLTAGSSNEQFF.

This chain uses TRBV7-8 with TRBJ2-3, with 10 bases aligning to TRBD2. The V gene end was trimmed by 6 bases and the J gene end by 2 bases; junction bases not matched to a gene: 5. The CDR3 is 15 amino acids. Germline V CDR1 and CDR2: SGHVS, FQNEAQ. CDR3 region: CASRVSGGFTDTQYF. The CDR3 nucleotides read TGTGCCAGCAGGGTTAGCGGGGGGTTCACAGATACGCAGTATTTT.

The count of this clonotype is one. The CDR3 here is CASSSGTSGGPEAQYF. In DNA, the CDR3 is TGTGCCAGCAGCTCCGGGACTAGCGGGGGGCCCGAGGCCCAGTACTTC. This chain links TRBV7-2 with TRBJ2-4, with TRBD2 identical over 15 bases. V trimming: 4 bases; J trimming: 13 bases; junction bases outside the gene matches: 11. CDR3 length: 16 residues. Germline V gene data show CDR1 as SGHTA and CDR2 as FQGNSA.

The chain carries TRBV28 and TRBJ1-5; 7 bases agree with TRBD1. After removal of 6 bases from V and 2 bases from J, the junction contained 10 bases not matched to a gene. CDR1 and CDR2 (germline): MDHEN, SYDVKM. The CDR3 has 16 residues. The CDR3: CASSTRQGDGNQPQHF. CDR3 DNA sequence: TGTGCCAGCAGCACCCGACAGGGTGATGGCAATCAGCCCCAGCATTTT.

This sequence joins TRBV18 and TRBJ1-2, with 7 bases that match TRBD1. The germline gives CDR1 KGHSH, CDR2 LQKENI. V lost 6 bases, J lost 5 bases, and 6 bases stayed unmatched. CDR3 length: 13 residues. The CDR3 is CASSPQGEYGYTF. As DNA, the CDR3 is TGTGCCAGCTCCCCGCAGGGGGAGTATGGCTACACCTTC.

This clonotype appeared once. The genes are TRBV7-2 and TRBJ2-1; 7 nucleotides agree with TRBD2. Per germline, CDR1 SGHTA and CDR2 FQGNSA. The V segment lost 2 bases and the J segment 6 bases; nucleotides outside the gene matches: 10. This CDR3 region has 16 residues. The CDR3 sequence is CASSLQWDYRSNEQFF. CDR3 DNA: TGTGCCAGCAGCTTACAGTGGGACTACCGATCCAATGAGCAGTTCTTC. Together with reference TRBV7-2 and TRBJ2-1, the CDR3 gives the full variable domain: GAGVSQSPSNKVTEKGKDVELRCDPISGHTALYWYRQSLGQGLEFLIYFQGNSAPDKSGLPSDRFSAERTGGSVSTLTIQRTQQEDSAVYLCASSLQWDYRSNEQFFGPGTRLTVL.

The V call is TRBV7-8, the J call TRBJ2-7; D not certain. The CDR3 runs 16 residues. Germline CDR1 SGHVS, CDR2 FQNEAQ. Trimming cost V 11 bases and J 0 bases, with 23 bases left between them. The chain's CDR3 is CASTDGNLKSSYEQYF. The CDR3 DNA reads as TGTGCCTCCACGGACGGAAACCTGAAAAGCTCCTACGAGCAGTACTTC. The entire variable domain, with the rest obtained from reference TRBV7-8 and TRBJ2-7, is as follows: GAGVSQSPRYKVAKRGQDVALRCDPISGHVSLFWYQQALGQGPEFLTYFQNEAQLDKSGLPSDRFFAERPEGSVSTLKIQRTQQEDSAVYLCASTDGNLKSSYEQYFGPGTRLTVT.

This clonotype was seen only a few times. The chain links TRBV27 to TRBJ2-7, with D hard to call. The CDR3 length is 11 residues. V lost 7 bases, J lost 0 bases, and 4 bases lay in between. Germline V gene sequence: CDR1 MNHEY, CDR2 SMNVEV (reference sequence). The CDR3 DNA follows: TGTGCCAGCATGTCCTCCTACGAGCAGTACTTC. This gives the protein CASMSSYEQYF.

This clonotype was counted a few times. V and J are TRBV3-1 and TRBJ2-1, with 8 bases matching TRBD1. Germline-derived CDR1 and CDR2 are LGHDT and YNNKEL (reference sequence). The CDR3 covers 15 residues. Unmatched junction bases numbered 8, after V lost 4 bases and J lost 6 bases. CDR3 sequence (DNA): TGTGCCAGCAGCCTGTCCGCAGGGGGCTTCAATGAGCAGTTCTTC. This sequence encodes CASSLSAGGFNEQFF.

The rearrangement uses TRBV6-1 and TRBJ2-5, with D maybe TRBD2 (5 bases). CDR3 length: 17 amino acids. V lost 5 bases, J lost 5 bases, and 24 bases lay in between. Germline-derived CDR1 and CDR2 are MNHNS and SASEGT. CDR3 coding DNA: TGTGCCAGCAGTCGGGGTGACGGAACCGGCTCCGGGGAGACCCAGTACTTC. This sequence encodes CASSRGDGTGSGETQYF.

V and J are TRBV29-1 and TRBJ1-2, with a weak D call TRBD1 (6 bases). The V and J ends lost 1 base and 5 bases respectively, with 17 bases between them. The germline V gene has CDR1 SQVTM and CDR2 ANQGSEA. The CDR3 extends over 15 amino acids. The CDR3 DNA follows: TGCAGCGTTGAAGGGTCAGGGGCGATACCTTATGGCTACACCTTC. It yields the protein CSVEGSGAIPYGYTF.

The J gene is TRBJ2-3, the V gene TRBV5-1; tentatively, D is TRBD1 (6 bases). Trimming stripped 4 bases from V and 5 bases from J, with 17 bases between. Germline V gives CDR1 SGHRS, CDR2 YFSETQ. The CDR3 totals 15 residues. The CDR3 loop is CASSQTGLGVDTQYF. The DNA of the CDR3 is TGCGCCAGCAGCCAAACAGGGCTGGGCGTAGATACGCAGTATTTT.

This chain joins TRBV20-1 and TRBJ2-1; TRBD1 matches at 8 bases. CDR3 length equals 16 residues. Unmatched junction bases numbered 9, after V lost 0 bases and J lost 5 bases. Germline assignment: CDR1 DFQATT and CDR2 SNEGSKA (reference sequence). CDR3: CSARDPEQGDHNEQFF. The DNA for the CDR3 is TGCAGTGCTAGAGACCCAGAACAGGGGGACCACAATGAGCAGTTCTTC.

This clonotype has more than one count but fewer than ten. The rearrangement uses TRBV20-1 and TRBJ2-3; 15 positions agree with TRBD2. Germline CDR1 reads DFQATT; CDR2 reads SNEGSKA (reference sequence). J was trimmed by 2 bases and V by 6 bases; bases with no gene match: 3. The CDR3 has 15 amino acids. CDR3 nucleotide sequence: TGCAGTGCCGGACTAGCGGGAGGGAACACAGATACGCAGTATTTT. This sequence encodes CSAGLAGGNTDTQYF.

V gene TRBV2 combines with J gene TRBJ2-3; D is perhaps TRBD2 (6 bases). Germline loops: CDR1 SNHLY, CDR2 FYNNEI. The CDR3 consists of 17 residues. Trimming pared 6 bases from V and 2 bases from J, leaving 21 bases between. The CDR3 coding sequence is TGTGCCAGCAGCTACGATGGCGCGGGGCTCTACACAGATACGCAGTATTTT. Translation gives CASSYDGAGLYTDTQYF. Drawing the rest from reference TRBV2 and TRBJ2-3, the complete variable domain is EPEVTQTPSHQVTQMGQEVILRCVPISNHLYFYWYRQILGQKVEFLVSFYNNEISEKSEIFDDQFSVERPDGSNFTLKIRSTKLEDSAMYFCASSYDGAGLYTDTQYFGPGTRLTVL.

This clonotype was counted only a few times. The rearrangement joins TRBV7-9 to TRBJ2-4; 11 bases line up with TRBD1. The J call may be mistaken, given a closer DNA end match to TRBJ2-7. Germline V gene lookup returns CDR1 SEHNR and CDR2 FQNEAQ (reference sequence). The CDR3 is 18 amino acids. Written as DNA, the CDR3 is TGTGCCAGCAGCTTAGTGGGACAGGGGGAGAATAGCGCCAACGAGCAGTACTTC. Protein sequence: CASSLVGQGENSANEQYF.

J is TRBJ2-1 and V is TRBV6-2 or TRBV6-3; perhaps TRBD2 as D (5 bases). With 5 bases removed from V and 7 bases from J, the gap between germline ends came to 21 bases. The CDR3 runs 16 residues. Germline CDR1 MNHEY, CDR2 SVGEGT. This CDR3 is CASSAPQSGYLNEQFF. The CDR3 nucleotides are TGTGCCAGCAGTGCCCCTCAGAGCGGCTACCTTAATGAGCAGTTCTTC.

The chain carries TRBV6-5 and TRBJ1-6; maybe TRBD1 (5 bases). The CDR3 is 15 amino acids. From germline, CDR1 is MNHEY and CDR2 SVGAGI. The V and J ends lost 6 bases and 7 bases respectively, with 16 bases between them. This CDR3 reads CASSPGGTENSPLHF. The CDR3 coding sequence is TGTGCCAGCAGCCCCGGCGGGACGGAAAATTCACCCCTCCACTTT.

This clonotype was seen more than once but under ten times. The chain is built from TRBV29-1 and TRBJ2-5, with D perhaps TRBD1 (5 bases). Trimming took 8 bases from V and 2 from J, leaving 9 bases between them. Germline V lookup: CDR1 SQVTM, CDR2 ANQGSEA. The CDR3 has 11 residues. The CDR3: CSQTEQETQYF. CDR3 in DNA: TGCAGCCAGACAGAACAAGAGACCCAGTACTTC.